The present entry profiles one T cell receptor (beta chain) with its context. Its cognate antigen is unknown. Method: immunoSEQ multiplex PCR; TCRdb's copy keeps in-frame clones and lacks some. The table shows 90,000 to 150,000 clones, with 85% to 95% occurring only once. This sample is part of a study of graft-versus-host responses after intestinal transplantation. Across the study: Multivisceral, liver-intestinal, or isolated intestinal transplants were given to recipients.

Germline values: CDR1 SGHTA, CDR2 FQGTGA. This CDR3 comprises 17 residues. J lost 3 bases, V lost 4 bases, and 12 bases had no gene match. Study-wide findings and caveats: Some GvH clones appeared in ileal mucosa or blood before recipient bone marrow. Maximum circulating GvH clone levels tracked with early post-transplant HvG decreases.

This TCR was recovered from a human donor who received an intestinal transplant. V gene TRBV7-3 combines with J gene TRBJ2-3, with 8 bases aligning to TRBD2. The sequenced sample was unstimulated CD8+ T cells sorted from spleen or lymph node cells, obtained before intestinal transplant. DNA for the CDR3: TGTGCCAGCAGCTCTCTGGGGACGGGAGGGCCAACAGATACGCAGTATTTT. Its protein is CASSSLGTGGPTDTQYF. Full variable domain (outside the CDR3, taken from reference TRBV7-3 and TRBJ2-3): GAGVSQTPSNKVTEKGKYVELRCDPISGHTALYWYRQSLGQGPEFLIYFQGTGAADDSGLPNDRFFAVRPEGSVSTLKIQRTERGDSAVYLCASSSLGTGGPTDTQYFGPGTRLTVL.